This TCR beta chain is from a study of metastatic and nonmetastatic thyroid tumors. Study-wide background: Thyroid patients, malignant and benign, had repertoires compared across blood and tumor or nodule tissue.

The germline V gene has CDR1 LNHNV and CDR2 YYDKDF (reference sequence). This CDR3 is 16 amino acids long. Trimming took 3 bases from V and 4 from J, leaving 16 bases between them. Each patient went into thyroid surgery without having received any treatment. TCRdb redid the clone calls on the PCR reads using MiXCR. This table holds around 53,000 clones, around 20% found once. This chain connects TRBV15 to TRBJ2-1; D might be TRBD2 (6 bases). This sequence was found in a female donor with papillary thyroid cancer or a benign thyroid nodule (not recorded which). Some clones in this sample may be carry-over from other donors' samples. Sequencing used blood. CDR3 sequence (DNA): TGTGCCACCAGCAGGCCTAGCGTGAGTCCTTACAATGAGCAGTTCTTC. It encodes CATSRPSVSPYNEQFF.